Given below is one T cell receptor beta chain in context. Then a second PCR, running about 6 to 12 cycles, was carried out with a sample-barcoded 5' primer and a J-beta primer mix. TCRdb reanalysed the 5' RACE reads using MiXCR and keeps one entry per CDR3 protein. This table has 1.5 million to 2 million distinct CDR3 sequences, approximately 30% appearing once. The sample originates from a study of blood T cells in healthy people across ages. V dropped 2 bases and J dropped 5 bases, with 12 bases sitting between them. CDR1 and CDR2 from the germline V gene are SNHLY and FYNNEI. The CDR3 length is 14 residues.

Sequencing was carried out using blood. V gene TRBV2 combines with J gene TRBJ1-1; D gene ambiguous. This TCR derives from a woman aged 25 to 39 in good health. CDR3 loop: CASSERVGGTEAFF. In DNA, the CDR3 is TGTGCCAGCAGTGAAAGAGTAGGTGGGACTGAAGCTTTCTTT.